The 32 T cell receptor beta chains listed next were all sequenced from one sample in a study of cytomegalovirus exposure and HLA in healthy donors. The PCR was carried out with 60 Vbeta primers and 13 Jbeta primers. The protocol was immunoSEQ multiplex PCR, while the TCRdb copy is restricted to in-frame clones and leaves out a portion. The sample shows roughly 70,000 clones, 75% of them seen only once. Sequences were obtained from PBMCs. The receptors derive from a man between 65 and 85 years old in good health and CMV-seronegative.

The V call is TRBV18, the J call TRBJ2-7; no firm D call. This CDR3 region has 15 residues. Germline V gene data show CDR1 as KGHSH and CDR2 as LQKENI. V dropped 3 bases and J dropped 4 bases, with 16 bases sitting between them. This CDR3 reads CASSPTRLEQYEQYF. The CDR3 DNA sequence: TGTGCCAGCTCACCCACCCGACTCGAACAATACGAGCAGTACTTC.

This rearrangement joins TRBV7-2 to TRBJ2-5; 9 nucleotides match TRBD2. This CDR3 spans 15 amino acids. Germline CDR1 is SGHTA and CDR2 is FQGNSA. Losses at the gene ends were 0 bases for V and 3 bases for J; bases not matched to a gene: 2. The CDR3 here is CASSLASGGEETQYF. The CDR3 DNA sequence: TGTGCCAGCAGCTTAGCTAGCGGGGGAGAAGAGACCCAGTACTTC. The whole variable domain, filled in from reference TRBV7-2 and TRBJ2-5, reads GAGVSQSPSNKVTEKGKDVELRCDPISGHTALYWYRQSLGQGLEFLIYFQGNSAPDKSGLPSDRFSAERTGGSVSTLTIQRTQQEDSAVYLCASSLASGGEETQYFGPGTRLLVL.

The chain recombines TRBV15 with TRBJ2-6; TRBD2 agrees at 7 bases. This CDR3 region has 19 residues. V lost 0 bases and J lost 0; bases outside the gene matches: 8. CDR1 and CDR2 (germline): LNHNV, YYDKDF (reference sequence). CDR3 protein: CATSREGGYSISGANVLTF. For the CDR3, the DNA is TGTGCCACCAGCAGAGAGGGGGGGTACAGTATCTCTGGGGCCAACGTCCTGACTTTC. The variable domain in full, completed from reference TRBV15 and TRBJ2-6, reads DAMVIQNPRYQVTQFGKPVTLSCSQTLNHNVMYWYQQKSSQAPKLLFHYYDKDFNNEADTPDNFQSRRPNTSFCFLDIRSPGLGDTAMYLCATSREGGYSISGANVLTFGAGSRLTVL.

This sequence joins TRBV10-2 and TRBJ1-2; D is perhaps TRBD1 (6 bases). From germline, CDR1 is WSHSY and CDR2 SAAADI. The CDR3 has 14 amino acids. The germline V and J ends were trimmed by 10 bases and 10 bases, with 25 bases remaining between them. Here the CDR3 DNA reads TGCGCCACCCTTCGGGACACGCCGACGACATTCTACACCTTC. It yields the protein CATLRDTPTTFYTF.

The rearrangement links TRBV7-9 to TRBJ2-7; no firm D call. The germline V and J ends were trimmed by 1 base and 3 bases, with 7 bases remaining between them. The CDR3 has 13 amino acids. Per germline, CDR1 SEHNR and CDR2 FQNEAQ (reference sequence). The CDR3 coding sequence is TGTGCCAGCAGCTTAGACAGTAACTACGAGCAGTACTTC. This encodes CASSLDSNYEQYF. Combining the CDR3 with reference TRBV7-9 and TRBJ2-7 gives the whole variable domain DTGVSQNPRHKITKRGQNVTFRCDPISEHNRLYWYRQTLGQGPEFLTYFQNEAQLEKSRLLSDRFSAERPKGSFSTLEIQRTEQGDSAMYLCASSLDSNYEQYFGPGTRLTVT.

V and J are TRBV6-1 and TRBJ2-2; possible D gene TRBD1, 5 bases. The V gene lost 6 bases and the J gene lost 5 bases, with 16 bases spanning the gap. Per the germline V gene, CDR1 is MNHNS and CDR2 is SASEGT. CDR3 length: 15 residues. CDR3 sequence reads: CASSGRVHLTGELFF. CDR3 in DNA: TGTGCCAGCAGCGGCAGGGTACATTTAACCGGGGAGCTGTTTTTT.

The chain employs TRBV4-1 and TRBJ2-5; D call uncertain. The CDR3 runs 13 residues. V was clipped by 1 base and J by 1 base, with 4 bases between them. The V gene's germline CDR1 is MGHRA and CDR2 YSYEKL. The CDR3 protein is CASSQVAQETQYF. As DNA, the CDR3 is TGCGCCAGCAGCCAAGTGGCCCAAGAGACCCAGTACTTC.

J is TRBJ1-4 and V is TRBV28; TRBD1 aligns across 7 bases. The CDR3 is 13 residues long. From germline, CDR1 is MDHEN and CDR2 SYDVKM. V shed 3 bases, J shed 12 bases, and the junction held 7 bases outside the gene matches. CDR3 loop: CASSFLGQEELFF. For the CDR3, the DNA is TGTGCCAGCAGTTTCCTCGGACAGGAGGAACTGTTTTTT.

This rearrangement joins TRBV28 to TRBJ2-7; D remains unclear. Germline CDR1 is MDHEN and CDR2 is SYDVKM. V was cut by 3 bases and J by 6 bases, with 6 bases left in between. The CDR3 contains 11 residues. The CDR3 reads CASSFFREQYF. Here the CDR3 DNA reads TGTGCCAGCAGTTTCTTCCGCGAGCAGTACTTC.

The rearrangement joins TRBV5-1 to TRBJ1-4; D is unclear. This CDR3 region has 15 residues. CDR1 and CDR2 from the germline V gene are SGHRS and YFSETQ. Trimming shortened V by 4 bases and J by 7 bases, and 17 bases separated the two germline ends. CDR3 sequence reads: CASSPDTRRREKLFF. CDR3 DNA sequence: TGCGCCAGCAGCCCTGACACCCGAAGGCGTGAAAAACTGTTTTTT.

V is TRBV7-2 and J is TRBJ2-5; 7 nucleotides line up with TRBD2. V was clipped by 1 base and J by 5 bases; unmatched bases: 7. Germline V lookup: CDR1 SGHTA, CDR2 FQGNSA. The CDR3 totals 15 residues. CDR3: CASSLVVLGGETQYF. The DNA of the CDR3 is TGTGCCAGCAGCTTAGTAGTTCTCGGGGGGGAGACCCAGTACTTC.

J is TRBJ1-5 and V is TRBV15, with D perhaps matching TRBD1 (5 bases). Trimming cost V 1 base and J 7 bases, with 14 bases left between them. Germline CDR1 reads LNHNV; CDR2 reads YYDKDF (reference sequence). The CDR3 runs 15 residues. The CDR3 nucleotides are TGTGCCACCAGCAGAGGACCAAATCGGGGGCAGCCCCAGCATTTT. Translation gives CATSRGPNRGQPQHF.

The rearrangement joins TRBV28 to TRBJ2-7; 7 bases agree with TRBD1. The CDR3 contains 16 residues. The germline gives CDR1 MDHEN, CDR2 SYDVKM. V lost 6 bases, J lost 2 bases, and 13 bases stayed unmatched. CDR3 residues: CASSFRGRGRTYEQYF. The CDR3 nucleotides are TGTGCCAGCAGCTTTCGGGGCAGGGGGAGAACCTACGAGCAGTACTTC.

The chain couples TRBV6-5 to TRBJ1-5; D possibly corresponds to TRBD1 (6 bases). The germline gives CDR1 MNHEY, CDR2 SVGAGI. V was cut by 0 bases and J by 7 bases, with 13 bases left in between. The CDR3 runs to 15 residues. Written as DNA, the CDR3 is TGTGCCAGCAGTTACTCGTCAGGGGCTGAACAGCCCCAGCATTTT. Translation: CASSYSSGAEQPQHF.

The chain links TRBV6-6 to TRBJ1-4; 8 bases map to TRBD1. With 10 bases clipped from V and 3 bases from J, the junction kept 4 bases outside the gene matches. CDR3 length: 13 amino acids. In germline, CDR1 is MNHNY, CDR2 SVGAGI (reference sequence). The chain's CDR3 is CATRGLANEKLFF. The DNA of the CDR3 is TGTGCCACCAGGGGGCTGGCTAATGAAAAACTGTTTTTT.

The chain links TRBV9 to TRBJ1-1; no definite D call. The CDR3 has 13 amino acids. V dropped 2 bases and J dropped 3 bases, with 8 bases sitting between them. CDR1 is SGDLS, CDR2 YYNGEE, per germline. CDR3 DNA sequence: TGTGCCAGCAGCGTGCTTCGGGACACTGAAGCTTTCTTT. Encoded protein: CASSVLRDTEAFF.

The chain uses TRBV11-3 and TRBJ2-2; possible D gene TRBD2, 5 bases. From germline, CDR1 is SGHNT and CDR2 YENEEA. The V end was cut by 5 bases, the J end by 3 bases, with 16 bases between. CDR3 size: 16 residues. The CDR3 loop reads CASSGDPGSYTGELFF. The CDR3 bases are TGTGCCAGCAGCGGAGACCCGGGGTCTTACACCGGGGAGCTGTTTTTT. Supplemented by reference TRBV11-3 and TRBJ2-2, the full variable domain reads EAGVVQSPRYKIIEKKQPVAFWCNPISGHNTLYWYLQNLGQGPELLIRYENEEAVDDSQLPKDRFSAERLKGVDSTLKIQPAELGDSAVYLCASSGDPGSYTGELFFGEGSRLTVL.

The chain couples TRBV7-2 to TRBJ1-1, with D uncertain. This CDR3 is 11 amino acids long. Trimming cost V 4 bases and J 4 bases, with 4 bases left between them. Germline V lookup: CDR1 SGHTA, CDR2 FQGNSA. CDR3 in DNA: TGTGCCAGCAGCTACACCACTGAAGCTTTCTTT. As protein: CASSYTTEAFF.

This chain uses TRBV12-5 with TRBJ2-6; possibly TRBD1 for D (6 bases). The V and J ends lost 0 bases and 4 bases respectively, with 10 bases between them. Germline CDR1 reads LGHNT; CDR2 reads FRNRAP. The CDR3 length is 16 residues. Written as DNA, the CDR3 is TGTGCTAGTGGTTTGGTATGGGGGCCCGGGGCCAACGTCCTGACTTTC. It is translated as CASGLVWGPGANVLTF.

This rearrangement joins TRBV11-2 to TRBJ1-1; D is possibly TRBD1 (6 bases). The V and J ends lost 3 bases and 4 bases respectively, with 12 bases between them. This CDR3 has 14 amino acids. In germline, CDR1 is SGHAT, CDR2 FQNNGV. The CDR3 coding sequence is TGTGCCAGCAGCTTTACTAGGGGGAGCACTGAAGCTTTCTTT. Its translation is CASSFTRGSTEAFF.

The gene calls are TRBV19 and TRBJ2-2, with D perhaps matching TRBD2 (6 bases). Looked up from germline, CDR1 is LNHDA and CDR2 is SQIVND (reference sequence). The CDR3 is 16 amino acids. Trimming removed 5 bases from V and 2 bases from J, with 15 bases in between. CDR3 sequence reads: CASSGAAGTNTGELFF. The CDR3, as DNA: TGTGCCAGTAGTGGGGCGGCAGGGACTAACACCGGGGAGCTGTTTTTT.

The rearrangement links TRBV10-3 to TRBJ2-2, with D possibly TRBD1 on 6 matching bases. CDR3 size: 14 residues. Germline V gene sequence: CDR1 ENHRY, CDR2 SYGVKD. Trimming removed 3 bases from V and 6 bases from J, with 11 bases in between. CDR3 coding DNA: TGTGCCATCAGTGAAGAGACAGGTCCCGGGGAGCTGTTTTTT. Translated, it gives CAISEETGPGELFF.

This clone has just a few counts. The chain has TRBV14 and TRBJ2-5, with 13 bases lining up with TRBD2. Per germline, CDR1 SGHDN and CDR2 FVKESK. V lost 5 bases and J lost 3; bases outside the gene matches: 6. This CDR3 is 16 amino acids long. CDR3 nucleotide sequence: TGTGCCAGCAGCTCGGGACTAGCGGGAAGGAAAGAGACCCAGTACTTC. Its protein is CASSSGLAGRKETQYF.

The chain is built from TRBV10-3 and TRBJ1-4, with 8 bases lining up with TRBD1. V was pared by 5 bases and J by 0 bases, with 8 bases of the junction left unmatched. The length of the CDR3 is 17 residues. CDR1 and CDR2 (germline): ENHRY, SYGVKD. The CDR3 here is CAISPDRGRATNEKLFF. The DNA of the CDR3 is TGTGCCATCAGTCCCGACAGGGGAAGGGCAACTAATGAAAAACTGTTTTTT.

J is TRBJ2-7 and V is TRBV6-5, with 9 bases fitting TRBD2. The CDR3 has 15 amino acids. After removal of 4 bases from V and 3 bases from J, the junction contained 7 bases not matched to a gene. From germline, CDR1 is MNHEY and CDR2 SVGAGI. The CDR3 DNA follows: TGTGCCAGCAGTTCCTTAGCGGGAGTGGGCTACGAGCAGTACTTC. It encodes CASSSLAGVGYEQYF.

The V and J genes are TRBV10-2 and TRBJ1-1; TRBD1 might be the D (6 bases). Trimming took off 5 bases at V and 4 bases at J, with 14 bases between the two ends. The CDR3 runs to 14 residues. Germline V CDR1 and CDR2: WSHSY, SAAADI. Written as DNA, the CDR3 is TGCGCCAGCAGTATTACAGGGCGGGCCACTGAAGCTTTCTTT. Amino acids: CASSITGRATEAFF.

V is TRBV5-1 and J is TRBJ1-4; 11 bases are a match to TRBD1. The germline CDR1 and CDR2 sequences are SGHRS and YFSETQ. Germline trimming cut 4 bases from V and 6 bases from J; bases unmatched to any gene: 2. CDR3 length: 14 residues. The CDR3 DNA reads as TGCGCCAGCAGCCGGACAGGGGGCGATGAAAAACTGTTTTTT. Amino acids: CASSRTGGDEKLFF.

The chain couples TRBV5-8 to TRBJ2-5, with 13 bases fitting TRBD2. CDR1 and CDR2 (germline): SGHTS, YDEGEE. With V trimmed by 0 bases and J by 1 base, 3 bases remained unmatched. The CDR3 loop spans 17 amino acids. The CDR3 here is CASSLGGLAGSQETQYF. The CDR3 region has the DNA TGTGCCAGCAGCTTGGGGGGACTAGCGGGAAGCCAAGAGACCCAGTACTTC.

This clone was recorded a few times. The chain couples TRBV5-1 to TRBJ2-7; 8 bases are a match to TRBD1. V was pared by 2 bases and J by 4 bases, with 5 bases of the junction left unmatched. The CDR3 consists of 14 residues. Germline CDR1 reads SGHRS; CDR2 reads YFSETQ. Written as DNA, the CDR3 is TGCGCCAGCAGCTTTAGGCAGGGGGCTTACGAGCAGTACTTC. Its protein is CASSFRQGAYEQYF.

The chain is built from TRBV7-2 and TRBJ2-7; a weak D match, TRBD1 (6 bases). Looked up from germline, CDR1 is SGHTA and CDR2 is FQGNSA. Trimming took off 7 bases at V and 4 bases at J, with 11 bases between the two ends. The CDR3 length is 12 residues. CDR3 DNA: TGTGCCAGCACCCCAGGGACATACGAGCAGTACTTC. This translates into CASTPGTYEQYF.

This chain joins TRBV11-2 and TRBJ1-5; 9 bases fit TRBD1. Trimming at V came to 4 bases and at J to 0 bases, leaving 4 bases not matched to a gene. The CDR3 consists of 16 residues. Germline V gene data show CDR1 as SGHAT and CDR2 as FQNNGV. CDR3 DNA sequence: TGTGCCAGCAGCTCGGGACAGGGCGGTAGCAATCAGCCCCAGCATTTT. Translating it yields CASSSGQGGSNQPQHF.

This clone was counted a few times. The gene calls are TRBV2 and TRBJ2-7; no definite D call. From germline, CDR1 is SNHLY and CDR2 FYNNEI. Trimming stripped 7 bases from V and 3 bases from J, with 10 bases between. The CDR3 runs to 12 residues. CDR3 bases: TGTGCCAGCAACATTCTGAACTACGAGCAGTACTTC. Translated: CASNILNYEQYF.